This is a list of T cell receptor beta chains from one sample in a study of PD-1 blockade in classical Hodgkin lymphoma. Assay: immunoSEQ multiplex PCR; the TCRdb copy retains only in-frame clones and omits some. The data show about 85,000 clones, around 90% seen once. The material was peripheral blood mononuclear cells (PBMCs), obtained before the second cycle of nivolumab. The receptor source for this set is a human donor with classical Hodgkin lymphoma. Each CDR3 is given without its conserved first and last residue. The order of the fields is V gene, clone size, J gene, CDR3 protein. Size values are once, few and many counts, or a class for expanded clones, and some rows have none.

v_gene: TRBV6-5
abundance: -
j_gene: TRBJ1-2
CDR3aa: ASSSTTGPNYGYT

v_gene: TRBV5-5
abundance: -
j_gene: TRBJ1-1
CDR3aa: ASSLFWQGVTEAF

v_gene: TRBV11-2
abundance: -
j_gene: TRBJ2-5
CDR3aa: ASSFRLQETQY

v_gene: TRBV19
abundance: few
j_gene: TRBJ1-1
CDR3aa: ASIARMNTEAF

v_gene: TRBV27
abundance: -
j_gene: TRBJ2-3
CDR3aa: ASRLRGLLSTDTQY

v_gene: TRBV7-6
abundance: -
j_gene: TRBJ2-5
CDR3aa: ASSLVPQLASRKETQY

v_gene: TRBV28
abundance: -
j_gene: TRBJ1-3
CDR3aa: ASSGGLHSGNTIY

v_gene: TRBV9
abundance: -
j_gene: TRBJ1-1
CDR3aa: ASSGGRDTEAF

v_gene: TRBV19
abundance: -
j_gene: TRBJ1-4
CDR3aa: ASSQIPGLGEKLF

v_gene: TRBV2
abundance: -
j_gene: TRBJ2-7
CDR3aa: ASSGVRGQATYEQY

v_gene: TRBV5-1
abundance: -
j_gene: TRBJ2-2
CDR3aa: ASSLGTQHTGELF

v_gene: TRBV7-2
abundance: -
j_gene: TRBJ2-7
CDR3aa: ASTPTSPPREQY

v_gene: TRBV7-2
abundance: -
j_gene: TRBJ2-7
CDR3aa: ASSQRLAGRSSYEQY

v_gene: TRBV19
abundance: once
j_gene: TRBJ2-7
CDR3aa: ASSRGGGQGLTYEQY

v_gene: TRBV7-9
abundance: -
j_gene: TRBJ1-1
CDR3aa: ASRENTEAF

v_gene: TRBV5-5
abundance: -
j_gene: TRBJ1-5
CDR3aa: ASRETGGNQPQH

v_gene: TRBV5-1
abundance: -
j_gene: TRBJ2-1
CDR3aa: ASSLTLLANEQF

v_gene: TRBV27
abundance: -
j_gene: TRBJ2-6
CDR3aa: ASSIYRGPGANVLT

v_gene: TRBV7-8
abundance: -
j_gene: TRBJ2-3
CDR3aa: ASSFSHGTGQLTDTQY

v_gene: TRBV5-6
abundance: -
j_gene: TRBJ2-7
CDR3aa: ASSYRPKIGEQY

v_gene: TRBV27
abundance: -
j_gene: TRBJ1-5
CDR3aa: ASSPRQYQPQH

v_gene: TRBV5-4
abundance: -
j_gene: TRBJ1-5
CDR3aa: ASSLWAGGQGNQPQH

v_gene: TRBV5-4
abundance: -
j_gene: TRBJ2-7
CDR3aa: ASSLVGWLSNYEQY

v_gene: TRBV7-8
abundance: -
j_gene: TRBJ2-1
CDR3aa: ASSLGREREQF

v_gene: TRBV6-1
abundance: -
j_gene: TRBJ1-1
CDR3aa: ASSEDPPRDRIPYTEAF

v_gene: TRBV30
abundance: once
j_gene: TRBJ2-5
CDR3aa: AWNWTSGRDETQY

v_gene: TRBV19
abundance: -
j_gene: TRBJ2-7
CDR3aa: ASSIAVAGSGEQY

v_gene: TRBV9
abundance: -
j_gene: TRBJ2-3
CDR3aa: ASSVAGTDTQY

v_gene: TRBV29-1
abundance: -
j_gene: TRBJ2-1
CDR3aa: SVEVTAGRNEQF

v_gene: TRBV13
abundance: -
j_gene: TRBJ2-7
CDR3aa: ASSLFFRDRGGEQY

v_gene: TRBV10-3
abundance: -
j_gene: TRBJ1-2
CDR3aa: AISKDRVRDYGYT

v_gene: TRBV5-1
abundance: -
j_gene: TRBJ1-1
CDR3aa: ASRPQGDSTEAF

v_gene: TRBV19
abundance: -
j_gene: TRBJ2-3
CDR3aa: ASSIQLSTDTQY

v_gene: TRBV4-1
abundance: -
j_gene: TRBJ2-7
CDR3aa: ASSQELLAVYEQY

v_gene: TRBV27
abundance: -
j_gene: TRBJ1-5
CDR3aa: ASSLARTGRGPQH

v_gene: TRBV19
abundance: -
j_gene: TRBJ2-1
CDR3aa: ASSTRPYNEQF

v_gene: TRBV19
abundance: once
j_gene: TRBJ2-7
CDR3aa: ASSMEHRGIYEQY

v_gene: TRBV30
abundance: -
j_gene: TRBJ1-2
CDR3aa: AWKEAGDGYT

v_gene: TRBV19
abundance: -
j_gene: TRBJ2-1
CDR3aa: ASSSLAGGRNEQF

v_gene: TRBV6-6
abundance: -
j_gene: TRBJ1-2
CDR3aa: ASSWVDRDYGYT

v_gene: TRBV7-8
abundance: -
j_gene: TRBJ2-1
CDR3aa: ASSFSEGTYNEQF

v_gene: TRBV7-8
abundance: few
j_gene: TRBJ2-6
CDR3aa: ASSLEYVAENLLTGGANVLT

v_gene: TRBV30
abundance: -
j_gene: TRBJ2-7
CDR3aa: AWEADRDSEQY

v_gene: TRBV10-1
abundance: -
j_gene: TRBJ2-7
CDR3aa: ASTGRHAPYEQY

v_gene: TRBV30
abundance: -
j_gene: TRBJ2-1
CDR3aa: AWSTGVTDNEQF

v_gene: TRBV5-1
abundance: -
j_gene: TRBJ2-7
CDR3aa: ASSFGTHGGYEQY

v_gene: TRBV9
abundance: -
j_gene: TRBJ2-1
CDR3aa: ASSELSGSSYNEQF

v_gene: TRBV28
abundance: -
j_gene: TRBJ2-2
CDR3aa: ASSLLGQANTGELF

v_gene: TRBV25-1
abundance: -
j_gene: TRBJ1-2
CDR3aa: ASLPRQGSGYT

v_gene: TRBV7-9
abundance: -
j_gene: TRBJ2-7
CDR3aa: ASSKPSGSHEQY

v_gene: TRBV9
abundance: -
j_gene: TRBJ2-2
CDR3aa: ASSVNAGELF

v_gene: TRBV19
abundance: -
j_gene: TRBJ1-4
CDR3aa: ASSSSQGRPREKLF

v_gene: TRBV30
abundance: -
j_gene: TRBJ2-7
CDR3aa: AWSVGVGLYEQY